This TCR gamma chain was documented in a study of gamma-delta T cells after stem cell transplantation. TCRdb ran CATT on the RT-PCR reads. The sample holds 950 to 1,500 gamma-chain clones, 16% seen once. This clone has just a few counts. One end of the junction fails to match germline, which may point to a read error. Germline assignment: CDR1 VTNTFY and CDR2 YDVSTARD (reference sequence). The CDR3 covers 14 residues. The sequence was obtained from a human donor. It is not recorded whose cells these are; they may come from a transplant donor. Sequencing input: gamma-delta T cells. This rearrangement joins TRGV3 to TRGJ1 or TRGJ2. In DNA, the CDR3 is TGCGCCACCTGGGACCTAGAGACTTATTATAAGAAACTCTTT. Its protein product is CATWDLETYYKKLF.